This T cell receptor beta chain stems from a study of cytomegalovirus exposure and HLA in healthy donors. PCR amplification relied on 60 Vbeta primers (plus 13 Jbeta primers). The assay was immunoSEQ multiplex PCR, and TCRdb's table has in-frame clones only and misses some. The sample carries about 190,000 clones, around four fifths recorded once. Of note for this clone: Its antigen remains unidentified.

Germline values: CDR1 SGHAT, CDR2 FQNNGV. The CDR3 is made up of 14 amino acids. J lost 3 bases, V lost 4 bases, and 3 bases had no gene match. Findings of the study overall: V- and J-gene trimming of TCR beta was linked (in a later analysis) to a missense DCLRE1C variant. In the analysis, some V segments, TRBV6-2 and TRBV6-3 included, were excluded as indistinguishable. A later analysis appeared to link common viral pathogens to several of the most significant clusters.

The sequence derives from a man aged 35-49 years in good health and CMV-seropositive. Sequenced input: PBMCs. The chain uses TRBV11-2 and TRBJ1-2, with 9 bases fitting TRBD1. The DNA for the CDR3 is TGTGCCAGCAGCTCCCGACAGGGGGACTATGGCTACACCTTC. It codes for CASSSRQGDYGYTF.